The present T cell receptor (beta chain) was sequenced within a study of T-cell memory formation after mild COVID-19. For the study at large: Clustering of TCRs was largely donor specific.

Trimming removed 5 bases from V and 7 bases from J; junction bases left unmatched: 5. From germline, CDR1 is SGHTA and CDR2 FQGNSA. The CDR3 has 14 amino acids. In the case of this clonotype: Its antigen is not identified.

Overall study findings and caveats: Still unconfirmed is whether the second-wave clones peaking on day 37 recognized SARS-CoV-2. While clones contracting from day 15 to 85 were balanced between CD4 and CD8, later expanders leaned CD4+.

TCRdb re-called the 5' RACE reads with MiXCR, one entry per CDR3 protein. The table shows under 300,000 distinct CDR3 sequences, with roughly 17% occurring only once. The sequenced sample was PBMCs or a T cell subset sorted from them (not recorded which). The chain uses TRBV7-2 and TRBJ2-2; 9 bases line up with TRBD1. The sequence was collected from a man between 18 and 29 years old who had mild COVID-19 (a few samples of this study predate the infection). Cell type and time point are not known. CDR3 residues: CASSRDRGVGELFF. In nucleotides, the CDR3 is TGTGCCAGCAGCCGCGACAGGGGGGTCGGGGAGCTGTTTTTT.